A selection of T cell receptor beta chains follows, all from one sample in a study of blood T cell repertoires in COVID-19. The data were produced by immunoSEQ multiplex PCR, yet TCRdb's version contains in-frame clones alone and is incomplete. The table shows 25,000 to 30,000 clones, with about 90% occurring only once. Sequencing was done on a sample of peripheral blood. These receptors were obtained from a man between 65 and 79 years old with acute or convalescent COVID-19. Each CDR3 is given with its conserved first and last residue. The D gene is left open where the match is weak. Expanded clones are given a class, and other clones once, few, many or no size at all.

j_call d_call v_call clone_size cdr3_nt cdr3_aa
TRBJ1-4 . TRBV7-8 . TGTGCCAGCAGCTTCCGTTTAACTAATGAAAAACTGTTTTTT CASSFRLTNEKLFF
TRBJ2-2 . TRBV4-3 . TGCGCCAGCAGCCAAGATAGGACGGGAACGCTGTTTTTT CASSQDRTGTLFF
TRBJ1-6 . TRBV6-2/TRBV6-3 . TGTGCCAGCAGTTACTCGGGCCATCAAGGCTCACCCCTCCACTTT CASSYSGHQGSPLHF
TRBJ1-2 . TRBV19 . TGTGCCAGTAGTAGCCGGGATCTATATGGCTACACCTTC CASSSRDLYGYTF
TRBJ2-7 . TRBV9 . TGTGCCAGCAGCCCCGGAGGGGGCAGGTACGAGCAGTACTTC CASSPGGGRYEQYF
TRBJ1-1 . TRBV19 . TGTGCCAGTAGTATACCGAGGCAGGGGTGGACTGAAGCTTTCTTT CASSIPRQGWTEAFF
TRBJ2-1 TRBD2 TRBV19 . TGTGCCAGTAGTGGACCGGGACTAGCGATGGTACACAATGAGCAGTTCTTC CASSGPGLAMVHNEQFF
TRBJ2-7 TRBD2 TRBV6-5 . TGTGCCAGCACCGTGACTAGCGGGATATACGAGCAGTACTTC CASTVTSGIYEQYF
TRBJ2-6 . TRBV28 . TGTGCCAGCAGGACGACAGCCGGGGCCAACGTCCTGACTTTC CASRTTAGANVLTF
TRBJ1-4 . TRBV5-5 . TGTGCCAGCAGCTTAGGAGGGTCGGGTGAAAAACTGTTTTTT CASSLGGSGEKLFF
TRBJ1-6 . TRBV7-2 . TGTGCCAGCAGCTTTTCGACAGGCTATAATTCACCCCTCCACTTT CASSFSTGYNSPLHF
TRBJ2-5 . TRBV5-1 . TGCGCCAGCAGCTTAACGCGGGAAGGGGAAGAGACCCAGTACTTC CASSLTREGEETQYF
TRBJ2-3 . TRBV6-1 once TGTGCCAGCAGTGAATTCTACGGGAGTAGTACAGATACGCAGTATTTT CASSEFYGSSTDTQYF
TRBJ2-5 . TRBV4-3 once TGCGCCAGCAGTCGACAGGCGACCTACCAAGAGACCCAGTACTTC CASSRQATYQETQYF
TRBJ1-1 . TRBV5-1 . TGCGCCAGCAGCCCCCAGACAAGTGCTGAAGCTTTCTTT CASSPQTSAEAFF
TRBJ2-2 TRBD2 TRBV28 once TGTGCCAGCAGTCCTAGCGGGATAACCGGGGAGCTGTTTTTT CASSPSGITGELFF
TRBJ1-2 . TRBV4-2 . TGTGCCAGCAGCAGAGGACAGCCGTCTAACTATGGCTACACCTTC CASSRGQPSNYGYTF
TRBJ1-1 TRBD1 TRBV18 few TGTGCCAGCTCGCCGGGGACAGGGGTTGAAGCTTTCTTT CASSPGTGVEAFF
TRBJ2-1 . TRBV27 . TGTGCCAGCAGTCAAACAGCTTACAATGAGCAGTTCTTC CASSQTAYNEQFF
TRBJ2-3 TRBD1 TRBV7-2 . TGTGCCAGCATCCAAGGAGGGACAGGGAGGTTGGATACGCAGTATTTT CASIQGGTGRLDTQYF
TRBJ2-1 TRBD1 TRBV29-1 . TGCAGCGTCGGCAGGGGGCGAGTAGGTAATGAGCAGTTCTTC CSVGRGRVGNEQFF
TRBJ1-2 . TRBV9 once TGTGCCAGCAGCGTAGCCCCGGCTAACTATGGCTACACCTTC CASSVAPANYGYTF
TRBJ2-1 . TRBV6-6 . TGTGCCAGCAGTTTTCGAGGGTACAATGAGCAGTTCTTC CASSFRGYNEQFF
TRBJ2-7 TRBD2 TRBV11-2 . TGTGCCAGCAAACCGACAGTTACCGGGACTAGCGGATTCTTC CASKPTVTGTSGFF
TRBJ1-3 . TRBV7-2 once TGTGCCAGCAGCTTAGTTTGGGGAGTGTCTGGAAACACCATATATTTT CASSLVWGVSGNTIYF
TRBJ2-1 TRBD2 TRBV6-5 . TGTGCCAGCAGAAAAAGCGGGAACTCCTACAATGAGCAGTTCTTC CASRKSGNSYNEQFF
TRBJ2-5 TRBD2 TRBV3-1/TRBV3-2 . TGTGCCAGCAGCCAAATAAGCGGGAGGGAGACCCAGTACTTC CASSQISGRETQYF
TRBJ2-3 TRBD2 TRBV29-1 . TGCAGCGTCCCCAGGACTAGCGGGGCGGTCACAGATACGCAGTATTTT CSVPRTSGAVTDTQYF
TRBJ2-1 TRBD2 TRBV7-2 . TGTGCCAGCAGCCCGAGCGGGAGCGGCCACAATGAGCAGTTCTTC CASSPSGSGHNEQFF
TRBJ2-3 TRBD1 TRBV4-3 . TGCGCCAGCAGCCACACAGGGGGGACGGCAGATACGCAGTATTTT CASSHTGGTADTQYF
TRBJ1-2 . TRBV6-4 . TGTGCCAGCAGTGTAGACAGCCTCGGTGTCTATGGCTACACCTTC CASSVDSLGVYGYTF
TRBJ1-2 TRBD1 TRBV12-5 . TGTGCTAGTGGGCCACAGGGGATTAGGGTTGGCTACACCTTC CASGPQGIRVGYTF
TRBJ1-4 . TRBV5-4 once TGTGCCAGCAGCTATGACAGGTCACCCGAAAAACTGTTTTTT CASSYDRSPEKLFF
TRBJ1-2 TRBD1 TRBV10-3 . TGTGCCATCAGTGAGTCGGGACAGCGCTATGGCTACACCTTC CAISESGQRYGYTF
TRBJ2-7 TRBD1 TRBV6-5 . TGTGCCAGCAGTTACGGGGACAGCTCCTACGAGCAGTACTTC CASSYGDSSYEQYF
TRBJ1-2 . TRBV28 . TGTGCCAGCAGTCCCCCGGGTAAAAGCTATGGCTACACCTTC CASSPPGKSYGYTF
TRBJ2-7 TRBD2 TRBV7-6 few TGTGCCAGCAGCCCCCAGGCTAGCGGTAACTACGAGCAGTACTTC CASSPQASGNYEQYF
TRBJ2-3 . TRBV4-3 . TGCGCCAGCAGCCAGGGCGTAGATACGCAGTATTTT CASSQGVDTQYF
TRBJ1-2 TRBD1 TRBV18 . TGTGCCAGCTCTCGACAGGGCCACTATGGCTACACCTTC CASSRQGHYGYTF
TRBJ2-2 TRBD2 TRBV3-1/TRBV3-2 . TGTGCCACCCTGCAGCGGGAAACCGGGGAGCTGTTTTTT CATLQRETGELFF
TRBJ1-1 . TRBV27 . TGTGCCAGCAGTTTATATAGTGAGAACACTGAAGCTTTCTTT CASSLYSENTEAFF
TRBJ2-5 . TRBV7-8 . TGTGCCAGCAGCTTAGTAGGGGCTCAGGAGACCCAGTACTTC CASSLVGAQETQYF
TRBJ1-3 . TRBV19 . TGTGCCAGTAGTATCCCACAGACGGCTTCTGGAAACACCATATATTTT CASSIPQTASGNTIYF
TRBJ1-1 . TRBV7-2 . TGTGCCAGCAGCTCCCCCCGGGGGGACACTGAAGCTTTCTTT CASSSPRGDTEAFF
TRBJ2-5 TRBD1 TRBV6-2/TRBV6-3 . TGTGCCAGCAGTTCCCCCGACAGGGATGTTTGGGACCAAGAGACCCAGTACTTC CASSSPDRDVWDQETQYF
TRBJ2-2 TRBD2 TRBV7-2 few TGTGCCAGCAGCCGGGCGGGAGGGAACGGGGAGCTGTTTTTT CASSRAGGNGELFF
TRBJ2-3 TRBD2 TRBV9 . TGTGCCAGCAGCCGTACTAGCGGGACAGATACGCAGTATTTT CASSRTSGTDTQYF
TRBJ1-4 . TRBV19 . TGTGCCAGTACTCTCATCTGGAGAGCAACTAATGAAAAACTGTTTTTT CASTLIWRATNEKLFF
TRBJ2-3 . TRBV5-1 once TGCGCCAGCAGTGTCGGAGATACTAGCACAGATACGCAGTATTTT CASSVGDTSTDTQYF
TRBJ2-1 . TRBV10-3 . TGTGCCATCAGTGAGTGGGTGGGGCAGGGCACCTACAATGAGCAGTTCTTC CAISEWVGQGTYNEQFF
TRBJ1-2 . TRBV6-5 few TGTGCCAGCGGCCGCGGGGGTTTAGGCGGCTACACCTTC CASGRGGLGGYTF
TRBJ1-1 . TRBV6-2/TRBV6-3 . TGTGCCAGCAGTTATTATCGGGGAGGGACTGAAGCTTTCTTT CASSYYRGGTEAFF
TRBJ2-1 TRBD2 TRBV5-4 . TGTGCCAGCAGCTTGGACCGCGGGAGGGCCTTCAATGAGCAGTTCTTC CASSLDRGRAFNEQFF
TRBJ1-3 . TRBV7-8 . TGTGCCAGCAGCTTAGGGCGTGTTCGGGGGTCATCTGGAAACACCATATATTTT CASSLGRVRGSSGNTIYF
TRBJ2-1 TRBD1 TRBV4-2 . TGTGCCAGCAGCCCCAATGAGGGGGCTACCTACAATGAGCAGTTCTTC CASSPNEGATYNEQFF